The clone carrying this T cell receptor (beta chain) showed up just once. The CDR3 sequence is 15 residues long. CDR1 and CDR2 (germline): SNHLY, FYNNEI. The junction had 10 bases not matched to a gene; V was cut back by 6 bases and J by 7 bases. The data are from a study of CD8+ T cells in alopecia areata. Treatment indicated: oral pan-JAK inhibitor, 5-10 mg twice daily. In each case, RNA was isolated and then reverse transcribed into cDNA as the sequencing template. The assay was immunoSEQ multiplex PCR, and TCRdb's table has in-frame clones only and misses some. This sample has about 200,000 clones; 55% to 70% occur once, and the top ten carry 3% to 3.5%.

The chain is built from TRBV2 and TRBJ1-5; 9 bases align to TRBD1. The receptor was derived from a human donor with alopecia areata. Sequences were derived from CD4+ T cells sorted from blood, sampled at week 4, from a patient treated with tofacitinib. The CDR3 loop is CASSPRTGVKQPQHF. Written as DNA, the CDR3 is TGTGCCAGCAGCCCAAGGACAGGGGTTAAGCAGCCCCAGCATTTT.